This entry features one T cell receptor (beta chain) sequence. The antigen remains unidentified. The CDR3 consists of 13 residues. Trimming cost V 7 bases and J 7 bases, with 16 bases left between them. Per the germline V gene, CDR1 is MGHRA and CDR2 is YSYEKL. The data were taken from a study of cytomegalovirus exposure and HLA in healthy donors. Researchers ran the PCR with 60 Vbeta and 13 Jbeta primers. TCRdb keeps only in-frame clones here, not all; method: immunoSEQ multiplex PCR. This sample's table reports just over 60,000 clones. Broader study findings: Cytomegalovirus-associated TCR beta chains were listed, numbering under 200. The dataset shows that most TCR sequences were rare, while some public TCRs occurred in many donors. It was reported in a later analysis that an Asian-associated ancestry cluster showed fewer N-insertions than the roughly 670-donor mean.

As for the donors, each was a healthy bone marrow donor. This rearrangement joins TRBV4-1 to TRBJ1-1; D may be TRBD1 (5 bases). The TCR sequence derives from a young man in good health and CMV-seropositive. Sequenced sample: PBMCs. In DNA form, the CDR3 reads TGCGCCAGCACGGGGGGAGGGCCTATTGAAGCTTTCTTT. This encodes CASTGGGPIEAFF.